Sequencing of this T cell receptor (beta chain) was carried out in a study of blood T cell repertoires in COVID-19. Sequenced by immunoSEQ multiplex PCR; TCRdb stores in-frame clones only, minus some. The data show over 400,000 clones, roughly nine tenths seen once. The ends lost 1 base at V and 6 bases at J; junction bases unmatched: 1. Looked up from germline, CDR1 is MGHRA and CDR2 is YSYEKL. This CDR3 has 15 amino acids. Sequenced material: PBMCs or T cells enriched from blood (not recorded which). The chain links TRBV4-1 to TRBJ2-1, with TRBD2 identical over 12 bases. The sequence was obtained from a woman aged 55-69 years who had recovered from COVID-19. The CDR3 here is CASSQALAGGNEQFF. In DNA, the CDR3 is TGCGCCAGCAGCCAAGCACTAGCGGGGGGCAATGAGCAGTTCTTC.